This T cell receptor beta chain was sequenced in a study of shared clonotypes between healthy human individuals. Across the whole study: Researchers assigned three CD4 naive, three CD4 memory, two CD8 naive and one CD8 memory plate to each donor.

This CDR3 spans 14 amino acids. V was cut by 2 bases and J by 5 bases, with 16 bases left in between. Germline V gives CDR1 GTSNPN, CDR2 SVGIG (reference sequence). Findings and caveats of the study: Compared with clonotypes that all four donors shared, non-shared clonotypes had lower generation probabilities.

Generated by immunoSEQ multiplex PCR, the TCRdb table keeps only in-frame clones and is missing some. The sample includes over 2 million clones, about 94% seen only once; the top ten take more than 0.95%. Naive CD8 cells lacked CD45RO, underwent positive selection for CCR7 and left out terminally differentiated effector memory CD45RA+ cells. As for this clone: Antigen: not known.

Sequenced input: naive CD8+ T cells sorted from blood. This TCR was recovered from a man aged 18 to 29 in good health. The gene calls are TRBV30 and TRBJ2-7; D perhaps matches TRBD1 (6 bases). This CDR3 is CAWSHEDSGDEQYF. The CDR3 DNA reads TGTGCCTGGAGTCACGAGGACAGCGGCGACGAGCAGTACTTC.